Listed below are T cell receptor beta chains from one sample, sequenced in a study of PD-1 blockade in classical Hodgkin lymphoma. Only in-frame clones appear in the TCRdb table, and some are missing; sequencing was by immunoSEQ multiplex PCR. This table holds more than 75,000 clones, just over 90% found once. The specimen comprised peripheral blood mononuclear cells (PBMCs), sampled before the fourth cycle of nivolumab. These receptors all come from a human donor with classical Hodgkin lymphoma. The CDR3 runs from the conserved cysteine through the conserved F or W.

v_gene,j_gene,CDR3aa
TRBV27,TRBJ1-1,CASSLRTGEMNTEAFF
TRBV27,TRBJ1-3,CASRKHPGLPPYF
TRBV19,TRBJ1-4,CASNSQGRATNEKLFF
TRBV7-2,TRBJ2-3,CASSPRVNTQYF
TRBV6-5,TRBJ1-1,CASSWGQRTEAFF
TRBV7-8,TRBJ1-1,CASSFVPGKNTEAFF
TRBV2,TRBJ2-2,CAKAGQPNTGELFF
TRBV6-6,TRBJ2-1,CASRVWREKVDEQFF
TRBV25-1,TRBJ1-1,CASRDRVNTEAFF
TRBV5-1,TRBJ1-1,CASSWIQGSTEAFF
TRBV30,TRBJ1-4,CAWEQGAGEKLFF
TRBV29-1,TRBJ2-7,CSVEEWVDGYEQYF
TRBV30,TRBJ2-7,CAWSQAGLNFYEQYF
TRBV9,TRBJ2-2,CASSPRSLYTGELFF
TRBV30,TRBJ2-7,CAWSAPDYEQYF
TRBV7-9,TRBJ2-3,CASSLDGARQDTQYF
TRBV6-4,TRBJ2-1,CASSKREGYNEQFF
TRBV6-5,NA,CASSSTGDNEQYF
TRBV9,TRBJ1-2,CASSGQRRDGYTF
TRBV6-6,TRBJ2-1,CASSYRRGYNEQFF
TRBV27,TRBJ2-7,CASSYGGKVYEQYF
TRBV30,TRBJ1-4,CASNLGQGKGATNEKLFF
TRBV19,TRBJ1-4,CASSKLTTTNEKLFF
TRBV6-6,TRBJ2-7,CASRLGTSGAYEQYF
TRBV9,TRBJ2-6,CASSVGQKTGSGANVLTF
TRBV6-6,TRBJ1-1,CASSPGTQRGAFF
TRBV7-2,TRBJ2-1,CASSFSGTYNEQFF
TRBV15,TRBJ1-1,CATSRDGPSNTEAFF
TRBV25-1,TRBJ2-1,CASSEEVAGGPHNEQFF
TRBV29-1,TRBJ2-7,CSVFIRADLSGRFRNEQYF
TRBV29-1,TRBJ2-3,CSVLTRTDRGPDTQYF
TRBV10-2,TRBJ1-1,CASSDSYMAFF
TRBV9,TRBJ1-4,CASSVSLLGGSGYEKLFF
TRBV6-1,TRBJ1-1,CASSRTRGAYTEAFF
TRBV19,TRBJ1-4,CASGRDRGEKLFF
TRBV6-1,TRBJ1-3,CASSEEGSGFSGNTIYF
TRBV7-9,TRBJ1-4,CASRDRGATNEKLFF
TRBV30,TRBJ1-2,CAWSVVYGYTF
TRBV19,TRBJ2-5,CASKGGASGSLETQYF
TRBV6-1,TRBJ2-1,CASSGVAGVTYNEQFF
TRBV30,TRBJ2-3,CAWGTQETQYF
TRBV9,TRBJ2-7,CASTPTGSYEQYF
TRBV28,TRBJ2-2,CASSDRGFVGELFF
TRBV10-3,TRBJ2-2,CAKTTNTGELFF
TRBV27,TRBJ2-1,CASSLSSGDRGIDEQFF
TRBV10-2,TRBJ2-1,CASGTRRGLAGGSSYNEQFF
TRBV6-1,TRBJ1-4,CASRLTGGGEKLFF
TRBV30,TRBJ2-3,CARVGLADTDTQYF
TRBV5-1,TRBJ2-3,CASSKPDREADTQYF